This T cell receptor (beta chain) originates from a study of graft-versus-host responses after intestinal transplantation. On this clone: Its antigen is unknown.

Assay used: immunoSEQ multiplex PCR; TCRdb lists only in-frame clones, some missing. The sample has 90,000 to 150,000 clones, 85% to 95% seen once; the top ten hold over 0.1%. Germline V gene lookup returns CDR1 ENHRY and CDR2 SYGVKD. The CDR3 is 16 amino acids. V was cut by 6 bases and J by 7 bases, with 25 bases left in between. The gene calls are TRBV10-3 and TRBJ2-7; TRBD2 might be the D (7 bases). The clonotype originates from a human donor who received an intestinal transplant. Sequenced here: unstimulated CD4+ T cells sorted from spleen or lymph node cells, sampled before intestinal transplant. CDR3 protein: CAIRGQGREGSREQYF. CDR3 nucleotide sequence: TGTGCCATCAGGGGGCAGGGGAGGGAAGGGTCTAGGGAGCAGTACTTC.